The subject of this entry is one T cell receptor (beta chain). Its antigen is unidentified. This CDR3 is missing its conserved last phenylalanine or tryptophan, likely due to a read error. The sample is drawn from a study of early T cells in non-severe SARS-CoV-2 infection. Unique molecular identifier tags were affixed to discrete cDNA molecules. TCRdb reprocessed the 5' RACE reads with MiXCR, giving one entry per CDR3 protein. The sample carries 100,000 to 150,000 distinct CDR3 sequences, more than 12% recorded once. The study's findings and limits: Private and CD4 specificities were missed by VDJdb matching, which favored anti-spike CD8 responses.

The specimen sequenced was whole blood. The TCR originated in an adult who was a healthcare worker with PCR-confirmed SARS-CoV-2 infection or an uninfected control (not recorded which).

CDR3 loop: CASSNGRLPSNEQYI. CDR3 nucleotides: TGTGCCAGCAGCAATGGACGGCTACCTAGCAACGAGCAGTACATC. The V gene is TRBV7-8, the J gene TRBJ2-7; D perhaps matches TRBD2 (5 bases). The CDR3 is made up of 15 amino acids. The germline V gene has CDR1 SGHVS and CDR2 FQNEAQ. The V and J ends lost 5 bases and 5 bases respectively, with 19 bases between them.